The rows below give T cell receptor beta chains drawn from one sample of a study of T cell repertoires in cytomegalovirus infection. These TCRs are of unknown antigen specificity. TCRdb independently ran MiXCR on the reads; one entry per CDR3 protein. The table has 750,000 to 900,000 distinct CDR3 sequences, roughly 28% seen once. The sample here was cultured CD8+ T cells from PBMCs, taken from culture after CMV antigen stimulation. The receptors originated from a human donor in good health (CMV status not recorded). Some clones in this sample may be carry-over from other donors' samples. Both conserved end residues are part of each CDR3. The D gene is left open where the match is weak. Clone size is given for some rows only: seen once, a few or many times, or a class if the clone is expanded.

TRBJ2-1 . TRBV7-2 many TGTGCCAGCAGCTCCTGGACAGTCTCCTACAATGAGCAGTTCTTC CASSSWTVSYNEQFF
TRBJ2-5 . TRBV6-6 . TGTGCCAGCAGTTACCGGGTAACGCAAGAGACCCAGTACTTC CASSYRVTQETQYF
TRBJ2-1 . TRBV7-6 few TGTGCCAGCAGCTTGGGGGGGGCAGGCGATGAGCAGTTCTTC CASSLGGAGDEQFF
TRBJ2-1 TRBD1 TRBV24-1 few TGTGCCACCATGCTCACAGGGGTCGGTGAGCAGTTCTTC CATMLTGVGEQFF
TRBJ1-6 . TRBV2 few TGTGCCAGCAGTGAATATCGGACAGTAAATTCACCCCTCCACTTT CASSEYRTVNSPLHF
TRBJ1-2 TRBD1 TRBV28 few TGTGCCAGCAGTACCCGGGACAGGGGTCCACATGGGATCTATGGCTACACCTTC CASSTRDRGPHGIYGYTF
TRBJ2-2 . TRBV6-5 . TGTGCCAGCGAGGGCCCCACCGGGGAGCTGTTTTTT CASEGPTGELFF
TRBJ2-1 TRBD1 TRBV27 . TGTGCCAGCAGTTCGACGGGACAGGGGAACAATGAGCAGTTCTTC CASSSTGQGNNEQFF
TRBJ2-2 . TRBV19 once TGTGCCAGTAGACCCGGGAGAGGGGAGCTGTTTTTT CASRPGRGELFF
TRBJ2-3 TRBD2 TRBV6-1 many TGTGCCAGCAGTGGCCCCAGCGGGGCGTACACAGATACGCAGTATTTT CASSGPSGAYTDTQYF
TRBJ1-1 TRBD1 TRBV7-9 . TGTGCCAGCAGAACCTCGGACAGGGACACTGAAGCTTTCTTT CASRTSDRDTEAFF
TRBJ1-5 . TRBV2 . TGTTCACGCATGCGCAGTGTAGGTAGCAATCAGCCCCAGCATTTT CSRMRSVGSNQPQHF
TRBJ1-2 TRBD1 TRBV29-1 few TGCAGCGTTGTGGGGGACAGGGGACGCTATGGCTACACCTTC CSVVGDRGRYGYTF
TRBJ2-3 TRBD2 TRBV4-1 few TGCGCCAGCAGCCCCGCGGGACTAGCGGGGTCCCAAGGAACAGATACGCAGTATTTT CASSPAGLAGSQGTDTQYF
TRBJ1-2 . TRBV7-8 . TGTGCCAGCAGCTCCCCGGACAATATTAACTATGGCTACACCTTC CASSSPDNINYGYTF
TRBJ2-3 TRBD1 TRBV4-1 . TGCGCCAGCAGCCAAGACAGGGGGCAGCAAGATACGCAGTATTTT CASSQDRGQQDTQYF
TRBJ2-5 . TRBV15 few TGTGCCACCAGCAGAGACCAGGGATTACAAGAGACCCAGTACTTC CATSRDQGLQETQYF
TRBJ2-5 TRBD1 TRBV14 . TGTGCCAGCAGCCTACCGGGACAGGGAGCCCAAGAGACCCAGTACTTC CASSLPGQGAQETQYF